This TCR beta chain was identified in a study of technical replicates of blood from four donors. Repertoires were generated with immunoSEQ multiplex PCR, while TCRdb's copy carries only in-frame clones and drops some. The repertoire holds 70,000 or so clones, with 95% to 98% as singletons. Germline V gene data show CDR1 as ENHRY and CDR2 as SYGVKD. This CDR3 is 15 amino acids long. Trimming removed 6 bases from V and 0 bases from J, with 15 bases in between. Sequenced material: T cells isolated from PBMCs. This clonotype was sampled from a human donor in good health. V usage is TRBV10-3 and J usage is TRBJ2-7; D is possibly TRBD1 (6 bases). CDR3 loop: CAIRGTISSSYEQYF. The CDR3 DNA is TGTGCCATCAGGGGGACAATATCCTCCTCCTACGAGCAGTACTTC.